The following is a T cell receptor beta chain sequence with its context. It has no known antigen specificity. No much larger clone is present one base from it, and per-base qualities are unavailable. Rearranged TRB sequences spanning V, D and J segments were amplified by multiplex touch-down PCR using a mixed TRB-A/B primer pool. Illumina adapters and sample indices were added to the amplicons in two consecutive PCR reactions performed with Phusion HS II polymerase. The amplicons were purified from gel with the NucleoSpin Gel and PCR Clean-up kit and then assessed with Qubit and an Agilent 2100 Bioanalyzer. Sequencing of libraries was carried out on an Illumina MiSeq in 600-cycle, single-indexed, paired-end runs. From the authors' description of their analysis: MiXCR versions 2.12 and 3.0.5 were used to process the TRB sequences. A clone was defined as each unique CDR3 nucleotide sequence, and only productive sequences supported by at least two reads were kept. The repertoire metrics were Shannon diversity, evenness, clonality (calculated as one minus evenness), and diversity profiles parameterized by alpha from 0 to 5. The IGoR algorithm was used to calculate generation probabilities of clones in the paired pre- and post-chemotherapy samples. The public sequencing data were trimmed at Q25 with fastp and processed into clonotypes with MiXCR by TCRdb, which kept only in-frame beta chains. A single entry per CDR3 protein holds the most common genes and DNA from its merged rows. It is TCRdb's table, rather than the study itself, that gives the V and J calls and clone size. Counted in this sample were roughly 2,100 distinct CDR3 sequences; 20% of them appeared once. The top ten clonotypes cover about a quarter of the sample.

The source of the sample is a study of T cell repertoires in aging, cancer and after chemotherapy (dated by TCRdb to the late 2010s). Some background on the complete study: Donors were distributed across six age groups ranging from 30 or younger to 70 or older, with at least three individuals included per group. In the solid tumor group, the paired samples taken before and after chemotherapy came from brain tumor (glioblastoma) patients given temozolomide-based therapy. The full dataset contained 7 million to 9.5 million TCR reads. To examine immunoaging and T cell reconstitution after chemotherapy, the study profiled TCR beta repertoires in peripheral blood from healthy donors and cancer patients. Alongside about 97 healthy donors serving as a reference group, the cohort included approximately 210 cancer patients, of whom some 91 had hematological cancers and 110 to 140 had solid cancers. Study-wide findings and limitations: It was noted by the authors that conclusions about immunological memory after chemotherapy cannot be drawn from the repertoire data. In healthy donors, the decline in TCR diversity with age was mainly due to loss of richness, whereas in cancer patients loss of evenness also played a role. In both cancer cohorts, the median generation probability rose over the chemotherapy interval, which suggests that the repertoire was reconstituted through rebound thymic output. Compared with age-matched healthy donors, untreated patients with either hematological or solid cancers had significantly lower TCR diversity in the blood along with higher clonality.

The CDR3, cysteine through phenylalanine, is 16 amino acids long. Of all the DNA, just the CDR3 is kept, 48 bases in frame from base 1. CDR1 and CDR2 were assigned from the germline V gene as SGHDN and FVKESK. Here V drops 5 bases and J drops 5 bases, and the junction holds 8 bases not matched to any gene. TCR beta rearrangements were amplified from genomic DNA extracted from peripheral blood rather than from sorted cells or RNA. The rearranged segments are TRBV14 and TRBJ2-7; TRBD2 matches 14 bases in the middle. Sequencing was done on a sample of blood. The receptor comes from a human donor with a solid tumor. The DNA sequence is TGTGCCAGCAGCGACTCCGGGACTAGCGGGAGCCACGAGCAGTACTTC. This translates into CASSDSGTSGSHEQYF.